This T cell receptor beta chain emerged from a study of T cell repertoires in aging, cancer and after chemotherapy. General study results and limits: Immunological memory after chemotherapy cannot be judged from the repertoire data. Compared with age-matched healthy donors, untreated hematological or solid cancer patients showed higher blood TCR clonality. Healthy donors lost TCR diversity with age mainly through richness, cancer patients through richness and evenness.

V was pared by 11 bases and J by 3 bases, with 13 bases between. CDR1 is MNHNY, CDR2 SVGAGI, per germline (reference sequence). CDR3 length: 13 residues. Regarding this clonotype: Antigen unknown.

Peripheral blood genomic DNA, not sorted cells or RNA, was the template. A mixed TRB-A/B primer pool amplified rearranged TRB by multiplex touch-down PCR. From the multiplex PCR reads, TCRdb called clonotypes with MiXCR, one entry per CDR3 protein. The profile shows over 9,000 distinct CDR3 sequences, roughly 25% of them singletons. Sequencing was performed on blood. The J gene is TRBJ2-2, the V gene TRBV6-6, with D maybe TRBD1 (6 bases). The TCR was taken from a human donor in good health. CDR3: CAAGVLDTGELFF. The CDR3 DNA is TGTGCCGCAGGGGTACTGGACACCGGGGAGCTGTTTTTT.